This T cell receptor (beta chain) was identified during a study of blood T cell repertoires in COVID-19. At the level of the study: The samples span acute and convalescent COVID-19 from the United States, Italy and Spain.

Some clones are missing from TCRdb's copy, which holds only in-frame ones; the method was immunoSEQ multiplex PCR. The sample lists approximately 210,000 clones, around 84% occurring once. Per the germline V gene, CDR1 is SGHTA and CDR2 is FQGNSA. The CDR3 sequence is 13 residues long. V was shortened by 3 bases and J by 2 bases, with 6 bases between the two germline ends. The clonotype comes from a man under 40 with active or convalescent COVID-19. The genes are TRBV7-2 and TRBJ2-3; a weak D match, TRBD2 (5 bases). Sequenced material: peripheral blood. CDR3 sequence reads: CASSLEVTDTQYF. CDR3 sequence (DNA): TGTGCCAGCAGCTTGGAGGTCACAGATACGCAGTATTTT.